Each of the 29 T cell receptor beta chains below was sequenced from the same sample in a study of response to subunit inactivated influenza vaccine. One entry per CDR3 protein, called by TCRdb with MiXCR from the RT-PCR reads. The table lists 450,000 to 550,000 distinct CDR3 sequences, over 25% of them singletons, with approximately 2% in the top ten. This specimen was CD4+ T cells sorted from PBMCs, taken roughly 5 days after vaccination. All receptors derive from a middle-aged man who received an inactivated influenza vaccine.

J is TRBJ2-3 and V is TRBV29-1, with D tentatively TRBD2 (5 bases). The germline gives CDR1 SQVTM, CDR2 ANQGSEA. The CDR3 is made up of 14 amino acids. The germline V and J ends were trimmed by 1 base and 10 bases, with 18 bases remaining between them. CDR3 region: CSVEGGFEVRAQYF. The CDR3 DNA reads TGCAGCGTTGAAGGCGGGTTCGAGGTACGGGCGCAGTATTTT.

This sequence joins TRBV5-1 and TRBJ2-3, with 8 bases that match TRBD2. The CDR3 runs to 13 residues. Per germline, CDR1 SGHRS and CDR2 YFSETQ. The V and J ends lost 3 bases and 8 bases, in that order; junction bases with no gene match: 5. CDR3 residues: CASSSQREGTQYF. The CDR3 DNA reads TGCGCCAGCAGCTCCCAACGGGAGGGTACGCAGTATTTT.

The sample holds a few counts of this clonotype. J is TRBJ1-3 and V is TRBV5-5; 9 bases fit TRBD1. CDR1 and CDR2 from the germline V gene are SGHKS and YYEKEE (reference sequence). Trimming took 4 bases from V and 3 from J; bases not matched to a gene: 8. CDR3 length: 16 residues. CDR3 in DNA: TGTGCCAGCAGCACCCCGGGACAGGGATTTGGAAACACCATATATTTT. Encoded protein: CASSTPGQGFGNTIYF.

V and J are TRBV12-3 or TRBV12-4 and TRBJ2-1; a possible D gene is TRBD1 (6 bases). This CDR3 comprises 15 residues. V was shortened by 8 bases and J by 3 bases, with 17 bases between the two germline ends. The DNA for the CDR3 is TGTGCCAGCGGACCTCGAAGGGGGATCTACAATGAGCAGTTCTTC. Its protein is CASGPRRGIYNEQFF.

The chain recombines TRBV4-3 with TRBJ2-7; 12 bases line up with TRBD2. The CDR3 is 16 amino acids. Germline-derived CDR1 and CDR2 are LGHNA and YSLEER. V was pared by 4 bases and J by 6 bases, with 10 bases of the junction left unmatched. The CDR3 loop reads CASSPGETSGRGEQYF. DNA of the CDR3: TGCGCCAGCAGCCCTGGGGAGACTAGCGGGAGAGGCGAGCAGTACTTC.

In this sample, this clonotype turned up a few times. This chain joins TRBV12-3 or TRBV12-4 and TRBJ1-5, with D unclear. The CDR3 loop spans 14 amino acids. Trimming removed 3 bases at V and 3 bases at J, with 9 bases between. The DNA of the CDR3 is TGTGCCAGCAGTTTGACCACTCCCAATCAGCCCCAGCATTTT. This codes for CASSLTTPNQPQHF.

Only a few counts were recorded for this clonotype. The V and J genes are TRBV12-3 or TRBV12-4 and TRBJ2-5; TRBD1 agrees at 8 bases. The ends lost 1 base at V and 2 bases at J; junction bases unmatched: 9. This CDR3 has 17 residues. CDR3 nucleotides: TGTGCCAGCAGTTTAGGGGGACAGGTGGTGATACAAGAGACCCAGTACTTC. Encoded protein: CASSLGGQVVIQETQYF.

The chain uses TRBV6-2 or TRBV6-3 and TRBJ1-6; D possibly corresponds to TRBD1 (5 bases). Trimming removed 6 bases from V and 9 bases from J, with 18 bases in between. This CDR3 contains 15 residues. The germline gives CDR1 MNHEY, CDR2 SVGEGT. This chain's CDR3 is CASRLTPGTTSPLHF. CDR3 bases: TGTGCCAGCAGGTTGACACCGGGGACGACTTCACCCCTCCACTTT.

The rearrangement links TRBV11-2 to TRBJ2-6, with D perhaps being TRBD1 or TRBD2 (5 bases each). Trimming took 2 bases from V and 0 from J, leaving 17 bases between them. Germline-derived CDR1 and CDR2 are SGHAT and FQNNGV. The CDR3 spans 19 residues. CDR3 sequence reads: CASSLRDRHSVSGANVLTF. CDR3 DNA: TGTGCCAGCAGCTTAAGGGACCGCCACTCGGTCTCTGGGGCCAACGTCCTGACTTTC. Complete variable domain (other parts from reference TRBV11-2 and TRBJ2-6): EAGVAQSPRYKIIEKRQSVAFWCNPISGHATLYWYQQILGQGPKLLIQFQNNGVVDDSQLPKDRFSAERLKGVDSTLKIQPAKLEDSAVYLCASSLRDRHSVSGANVLTFGAGSRLTVL.

The chain uses TRBV27 and TRBJ2-1; 9 nucleotides match TRBD1. V dropped 8 bases and J dropped 2; count of bases not matched to a gene: 7. Per the germline V gene, CDR1 is MNHEY and CDR2 is SMNVEV (reference sequence). The CDR3 totals 15 residues. The CDR3 DNA follows: TGTGCCAGCGCTCCCACAGGGGGCACCTACAATGAGCAGTTCTTC. This translates into CASAPTGGTYNEQFF.

Only a few counts were recorded for this clonotype. The V and J genes are TRBV20-1 and TRBJ1-5; TRBD1 matches at 8 bases. Trimming cost V 0 bases and J 6 bases; bases outside gene matches: 4. Germline V gene data show CDR1 as DFQATT and CDR2 as SNEGSKA (reference sequence). The CDR3 contains 14 residues. The CDR3 loop is CSARDPGGGQPQHF. The CDR3 bases are TGCAGTGCTAGAGATCCAGGGGGCGGTCAGCCCCAGCATTTT.

This clonotype was detected only a few times. The chain links TRBV20-1 to TRBJ1-3; D uncertain. V was trimmed by 6 bases and J by 2 bases, leaving 17 bases between them. Looked up from germline, CDR1 is DFQATT and CDR2 is SNEGSKA (reference sequence). The CDR3 covers 15 residues. CDR3 sequence reads: CSAGTGSPPGNTIYF. CDR3 DNA sequence: TGCAGTGCCGGAACGGGGAGTCCCCCTGGAAACACCATATATTTT.

The rearrangement joins TRBV20-1 to TRBJ1-5; D might be TRBD1 (6 bases). The ends were cut back, 1 base at V and 7 bases at J, with 14 bases in the middle. This CDR3 comprises 14 residues. CDR1 DFQATT and CDR2 SNEGSKA come from the germline V gene (reference sequence). The CDR3 bases are TGCAGTGCTAGAGGACCCATCAGGGGCCAGCCCCAGCATTTT. This translates into CSARGPIRGQPQHF.

Many counts were recorded for this clonotype. This sequence joins TRBV12-3 or TRBV12-4 and TRBJ2-1; 10 positions agree with TRBD2. The V gene end was trimmed by 6 bases and the J gene end by 8 bases; junction bases not matched to a gene: 10. The CDR3 loop spans 15 amino acids. This CDR3 reads CASRKLAGRGYEQFF. Written as DNA, the CDR3 is TGTGCCAGCAGAAAACTAGCGGGGAGAGGCTATGAGCAGTTCTTC.

The chain is built from TRBV4-3 and TRBJ1-4; D remains ambiguous. The ends were cut back, 1 base at V and 7 bases at J, with 16 bases in the middle. The CDR3 runs to 16 residues. Germline loops: CDR1 LGHNA, CDR2 YSLEER. The CDR3 loop is CASSQGPMGGSEKLFF. The CDR3 region has the DNA TGCGCCAGCAGCCAAGGCCCCATGGGAGGGAGTGAAAAACTGTTTTTT.

This clonotype appeared a few times. This chain joins TRBV6-2 or TRBV6-3 and TRBJ1-1; 8 nucleotides agree with TRBD1. V trimming: 4 bases; J trimming: 1 base; junction bases outside the gene matches: 11. The CDR3 sequence is 17 residues long. The V gene's germline CDR1 is MNHEY and CDR2 SVGEGT. The CDR3 coding sequence is TGTGCCAGCAGTTCGAGAAGGAACAGGGGGTCGAACACTGAAGCTTTCTTT. Its translation is CASSSRRNRGSNTEAFF.

The CDR3, as DNA: TGTGCCAGCAGCCAGTTGGGAAGGGGAGGCGAGCAGTACTTC. Translating gives CASSQLGRGGEQYF. The chain links TRBV3-1 to TRBJ2-7, with D tentatively TRBD2 (6 bases). This CDR3 has 14 residues. Germline CDR1 reads LGHDT; CDR2 reads YNNKEL (reference sequence). V was shortened by 3 bases and J by 6 bases, with 15 bases between the two germline ends.

The chain recombines TRBV20-1 with TRBJ2-1, with D possibly TRBD1 on 6 matching bases. The CDR3 contains 15 residues. Trimming stripped 0 bases from V and 3 bases from J, with 12 bases between. The V gene's germline CDR1 is DFQATT and CDR2 SNEGSKA (reference sequence). The CDR3 nucleotides read TGCAGTGCTAGAGATAGGCAGGGGAACTACAATGAGCAGTTCTTC. It yields the protein CSARDRQGNYNEQFF.

This clonotype has a single count. V usage is TRBV24-1 and J usage is TRBJ2-5; maybe TRBD1 (6 bases). CDR3 size: 14 residues. V was pared by 5 bases and J by 4 bases, with 13 bases between. Germline values: CDR1 KGHDR, CDR2 SFDVKD. The CDR3 sequence: CATSGTGRSETQYF. The CDR3 DNA is TGTGCCACCAGTGGAACAGGGCGATCAGAGACCCAGTACTTC.

The chain carries TRBV15 and TRBJ2-7; D is possibly TRBD1 or TRBD2 (5 bases each). Germline V gene data show CDR1 as LNHNV and CDR2 as YYDKDF (reference sequence). This CDR3 has 15 amino acids. The germline V and J ends were trimmed by 0 bases and 5 bases, with 14 bases remaining between them. The CDR3 loop reads CATSRDRGADHEQYF. The CDR3 nucleotides read TGTGCCACCAGCAGAGATCGAGGGGCCGACCACGAGCAGTACTTC.

The chain combines TRBV2 with TRBJ2-2; 9 nucleotides match TRBD1. CDR3 length: 17 residues. With 6 bases clipped from V and 3 bases from J, the junction kept 11 bases outside the gene matches. Looked up from germline, CDR1 is SNHLY and CDR2 is FYNNEI. CDR3 bases: TGTGCCAGCAGCAGACAGGGGGTAGTGTTGGACACCGGGGAGCTGTTTTTT. It codes for CASSRQGVVLDTGELFF.

This clonotype was seen a few times. The chain uses TRBV20-1 and TRBJ1-1, with D perhaps matching TRBD1 (6 bases). V lost 4 bases, J lost 6 bases, and 12 bases lay in between. CDR1 is DFQATT and CDR2 is SNEGSKA in the germline V gene (reference sequence). The CDR3 is made up of 12 amino acids. CDR3 residues: CSATGTFSEAFF. The CDR3 DNA reads as TGCAGTGCTACCGGGACATTTTCTGAAGCTTTCTTT.

The V call is TRBV29-1, the J call TRBJ2-6; no clear D. The germline V gene encodes CDR1 SQVTM and CDR2 ANQGSEA. This CDR3 has 15 amino acids. V lost 4 bases to trimming and J lost 0 bases, with 10 bases between them. CDR3 region: CSVVLQSSGANVLTF. CDR3 DNA: TGCAGCGTTGTATTACAGAGCTCTGGGGCCAACGTCCTGACTTTC.

The V call is TRBV29-1, the J call TRBJ2-1; perhaps TRBD2 as D (5 bases). Germline assignment: CDR1 SQVTM and CDR2 ANQGSEA. Deletions cut 0 bases from V and 8 bases from J, with 11 bases between. This CDR3 has 13 amino acids. The CDR3 nucleotides read TGCAGCGTTGAAGATAGACTAAATTATGAGCAGTTCTTC. It specifies CSVEDRLNYEQFF.

The rearrangement joins TRBV11-2 to TRBJ2-1; D may match TRBD1 or TRBD2 (5 bases each). Between the trimmed V and J ends, which lost 8 bases and 7 bases, there was a span of 21 bases. Germline V gives CDR1 SGHAT, CDR2 FQNNGV. CDR3 size: 15 residues. The chain's CDR3 is CASQPGAGRGNEQFF. The CDR3 DNA is TGTGCCAGCCAACCCGGGGCGGGCCGAGGGAATGAGCAGTTCTTC. Looking up the rest from reference TRBV11-2 and TRBJ2-1 gives the full variable domain: EAGVAQSPRYKIIEKRQSVAFWCNPISGHATLYWYQQILGQGPKLLIQFQNNGVVDDSQLPKDRFSAERLKGVDSTLKIQPAKLEDSAVYLCASQPGAGRGNEQFFGPGTRLTVL.

The gene calls are TRBV7-8 and TRBJ1-1; possibly TRBD1 for D (5 bases). Germline loops: CDR1 SGHVS, CDR2 FQNEAQ. The ends were cut back, 5 bases at V and 2 bases at J, with 12 bases in the middle. The CDR3 runs to 14 residues. In DNA, the CDR3 is TGTGCCAGCAGCATCCTCAGGGAAAACACTGAAGCTTTCTTT. Its translation is CASSILRENTEAFF.

This clonotype was seen a handful of times. This rearrangement joins TRBV9 to TRBJ1-2; 12 bases align to TRBD1. The CDR3 loop spans 14 amino acids. Germline loops: CDR1 SGDLS, CDR2 YYNGEE. J was trimmed by 7 bases and V by 4 bases; bases with no gene match: 5. DNA of the CDR3: TGTGCCAGCAGCACGGGACAGGGGGCTGGTGGCTACACCTTC. Translating it yields CASSTGQGAGGYTF.

The genes are TRBV24-1 and TRBJ2-5; D may correspond to TRBD1 or TRBD2 (5 bases each). The V end lost 1 base, the J end lost 4 bases, and 12 bases lay between the germline ends. CDR1 is KGHDR, CDR2 SFDVKD, per germline. This CDR3 is built from 15 residues. The CDR3 reads CATSDFDRGRETQYF. The CDR3 DNA follows: TGTGCCACCAGTGATTTTGACCGGGGACGAGAGACCCAGTACTTC.

The sample holds a few counts of this clonotype. The chain has TRBV5-1 and TRBJ1-5; possible D gene TRBD1, 5 bases. This CDR3 is built from 14 residues. Germline CDR1 is SGHRS and CDR2 is YFSETQ. V was pared by 4 bases and J by 3 bases, with 11 bases between. The CDR3 bases are TGCGCCAGCAGCCCTGTGGGGGACAATCAGCCCCAGCATTTT. Encoded protein: CASSPVGDNQPQHF.